The 31 T cell receptor beta chains presented below share a single source sample, sequenced in a study of T cell responses to AZD1222 COVID-19 vaccine. The repertoire was sequenced with immunoSEQ multiplex PCR; TCRdb's copy has only in-frame clones and lacks some. The sample carries over 150,000 clones, about 92% recorded once. Sequenced here: peripheral blood, sampled on day 0 of AZD1222 vaccination. The receptors were sampled from an adult in good health.

The chain links TRBV5-5 to TRBJ1-1, with D possibly being TRBD1 (6 bases). CDR3 length: 13 residues. Trimming stripped 6 bases from V and 4 bases from J, with 13 bases between. The germline gives CDR1 SGHKS, CDR2 YYEKEE (reference sequence). CDR3 DNA: TGTGCCAGCACCCTCGGGGGCCCCACTGAAGCTTTCTTT. The encoded protein is CASTLGGPTEAFF.

This rearrangement joins TRBV18 to TRBJ1-3; the D gene is possibly TRBD1 (6 bases). V was trimmed by 2 bases and J by 3 bases, leaving 17 bases between them. The CDR3 is made up of 17 amino acids. Germline CDR1 is KGHSH and CDR2 is LQKENI. The CDR3 here is CASSPVQIQGLGNTIYF. CDR3 DNA: TGTGCCAGCTCACCAGTCCAAATACAGGGACTTGGAAACACCATATATTTT.

The chain couples TRBV5-1 to TRBJ1-1; perhaps TRBD1 as D (5 bases). The V end was cut by 0 bases, the J end by 10 bases, with 13 bases between. The CDR3 loop spans 13 amino acids. CDR1 and CDR2 from the germline V gene are SGHRS and YFSETQ. CDR3 bases: TGCGCCAGCAGCTTGGAACGGGCTGGGGGAGCTTTCTTT. This encodes CASSLERAGGAFF.

The CDR3 DNA sequence: TGTGCCAGCAGCCGTAACCGACAGCCCCGAGGTGAAAAACTGTTTTTT. Its translation: CASSRNRQPRGEKLFF. V gene TRBV7-9 combines with J gene TRBJ1-4; possibly TRBD1 for D (5 bases). The CDR3 is made up of 16 amino acids. Germline CDR1 reads SEHNR; CDR2 reads FQNEAQ (reference sequence). V lost 5 bases to trimming and J lost 7 bases, with 20 bases between them.

This chain links TRBV7-2 with TRBJ1-5; 8 bases align to TRBD1. Trimming removed 5 bases from V and 1 base from J; junction bases left unmatched: 13. In germline, CDR1 is SGHTA, CDR2 FQGNSA. The CDR3 has 18 residues. The CDR3 here is CASSRRSQGALSNQPQHF. CDR3 DNA sequence: TGTGCCAGCAGCCGGCGGAGTCAGGGGGCTCTCAGCAATCAGCCCCAGCATTTT.

The chain uses TRBV28 and TRBJ1-2, with 8 nucleotides matching TRBD1. This CDR3 has 14 residues. Germline V gene data show CDR1 as MDHEN and CDR2 as SYDVKM. Germline trimming cut 6 bases from V and 1 base from J; bases unmatched to any gene: 4. The CDR3 nucleotides read TGTGCCAGCAGATCAGGACAGGGTAACTATGGCTACACCTTC. Translating it yields CASRSGQGNYGYTF.

The V gene is TRBV5-1, the J gene TRBJ2-3, with D tentatively TRBD1 or TRBD2 (5 bases each). The germline gives CDR1 SGHRS, CDR2 YFSETQ. The CDR3 spans 15 residues. With 3 bases removed from V and 5 bases from J, the gap between germline ends came to 16 bases. This chain's CDR3 is CASSSLGGQGDTQYF. As DNA, the CDR3 is TGCGCCAGCAGCTCTTTGGGCGGGCAGGGAGATACGCAGTATTTT.

This clone occurred once. The V call is TRBV28, the J call TRBJ1-5; 8 bases are shared with TRBD1. The V gene end was trimmed by 10 bases and the J gene end by 7 bases; junction bases not matched to a gene: 6. The germline gives CDR1 MDHEN, CDR2 SYDVKM. The CDR3 sequence is 12 residues long. DNA for the CDR3: TGTGCCACCCAGGGGGCAGGGCAGCCCCAGCATTTT. This codes for CATQGAGQPQHF.

This clone was seen only once. The chain is built from TRBV5-5 and TRBJ1-2; possible D gene TRBD1, 5 bases. The CDR3 consists of 15 residues. Trimming took 1 base from V and 0 from J, leaving 10 bases between them. Per the germline V gene, CDR1 is SGHKS and CDR2 is YYEKEE (reference sequence). The CDR3 region is CASSLRDGSNYGYTF. CDR3 bases: TGTGCCAGCAGCTTGAGGGACGGCTCTAACTATGGCTACACCTTC. Variable domain in full (rest from reference TRBV5-5 and TRBJ1-2): DAGVTQSPTHLIKTRGQQVTLRCSPISGHKSVSWYQQVLGQGPQFIFQYYEKEERGRGNFPDRFSARQFPNYSSELNVNALLLGDSALYLCASSLRDGSNYGYTFGSGTRLTVV.

The chain has TRBV7-6 and TRBJ2-5; D possibly uses TRBD1 or TRBD2 (5 bases each). V was pared by 8 bases and J by 5 bases, with 12 bases between. In germline, CDR1 is SGHVS, CDR2 FNYEAQ. The CDR3 covers 12 residues. Here the CDR3 DNA reads TGTGCCAGCCGGCGGTGGGGGGAGACCCAGTACTTC. It translates to CASRRWGETQYF.

V gene TRBV30 combines with J gene TRBJ2-3; 9 bases are shared with TRBD2. From germline, CDR1 is GTSNPN and CDR2 SVGIG (reference sequence). J lost 2 bases, V lost 1 base, and 4 bases had no gene match. The CDR3 has 15 residues. CDR3 loop: CAWSAAGGYTDTQYF. The CDR3 region has the DNA TGTGCCTGGAGTGCAGCGGGAGGCTACACAGATACGCAGTATTTT. Together with reference TRBV30 and TRBJ2-3, the CDR3 gives the full variable domain: SQTIHQWPATLVQPVGSPLSLECTVEGTSNPNLYWYRQAAGRGLQLLFYSVGIGQISSEVPQNLSASRPQDRQFILSSKKLLLSDSGFYLCAWSAAGGYTDTQYFGPGTRLTVL.

The rearrangement links TRBV5-4 to TRBJ1-5; possible D gene TRBD1, 5 bases. Trimming stripped 4 bases from V and 1 base from J, with 12 bases between. CDR1 is SGHNT, CDR2 YYREEE, per germline (reference sequence). This CDR3 is 15 amino acids long. The CDR3 reads CASSPGRESNQPQHF. CDR3 DNA sequence: TGTGCCAGCAGCCCAGGGAGAGAAAGCAATCAGCCCCAGCATTTT.

The CDR3 DNA follows: TGTGCCACCTCGCCGGCTAACTATGGCTACACCTTC. This translates into CATSPANYGYTF. The chain links TRBV28 to TRBJ1-2; unclear D gene. Trimming took off 10 bases at V and 0 bases at J, with 9 bases between the two ends. The CDR3 length is 12 residues. CDR1 and CDR2 (germline): MDHEN, SYDVKM.

The chain couples TRBV9 to TRBJ2-5, with a weak D call TRBD2 (6 bases). Germline CDR1 is SGDLS and CDR2 is YYNGEE. Deletions cut 1 base from V and 0 bases from J, with 13 bases between. The CDR3 spans 16 residues. For the CDR3, the DNA is TGTGCCAGCAGCGTACTTGGCGGGACGAACCAAGAGACCCAGTACTTC. This translates into CASSVLGGTNQETQYF. The full variable domain, its missing parts supplied by reference TRBV9 and TRBJ2-5, is DSGVTQTPKHLITATGQRVTLRCSPRSGDLSVYWYQQSLDQGLQFLIQYYNGEERAKGNILERFSAQQFPDLHSELNLSSLELGDSALYFCASSVLGGTNQETQYFGPGTRLLVL.

The chain joins TRBV7-6 to TRBJ1-2, with 7 positions matching TRBD1. The ends lost 5 bases at V and 8 bases at J; junction bases unmatched: 8. Germline-derived CDR1 and CDR2 are SGHVS and FNYEAQ. The CDR3 sequence is 13 residues long. Here the CDR3 DNA reads TGTGCCAGCAGCCCTGACAGGGCGGAAGGCTACACCTTC. Its translation is CASSPDRAEGYTF.

The V call is TRBV9, the J call TRBJ1-1, with D perhaps TRBD1 (5 bases). Trimming cost V 0 bases and J 5 bases, with 17 bases left between them. CDR3 size: 16 residues. In germline, CDR1 is SGDLS, CDR2 YYNGEE. The CDR3 DNA follows: TGTGCCAGCAGCGTAGCTACGGGGGTGCCTGGGACTGAAGCTTTCTTT. It yields the protein CASSVATGVPGTEAFF.

V and J are TRBV11-2 and TRBJ1-5, with D possibly being TRBD1 (5 bases). Trimming stripped 1 base from V and 11 bases from J, with 18 bases between. This CDR3 has 15 residues. CDR1 and CDR2 from the germline V gene are SGHAT and FQNNGV. The CDR3 DNA reads TGTGCCAGCAGCTTAGGATTATTGGGGGGTTGGACCCAGCATTTT. Amino acid sequence: CASSLGLLGGWTQHF.

This clone has more than one count but fewer than ten. The V call is TRBV6-5, the J call TRBJ2-3, with 10 bases that match TRBD1. V was pared by 6 bases and J by 5 bases, with 8 bases of the junction left unmatched. The length of the CDR3 is 15 residues. Germline lookup yields CDR1 MNHEY and CDR2 SVGAGI. The DNA of the CDR3 is TGTGCCAGCAGGACAGGGGGCGGGGGAAAAGATACGCAGTATTTT. This gives the protein CASRTGGGGKDTQYF.

This chain connects TRBV6-5 to TRBJ2-7; maybe TRBD1 (6 bases). CDR1 is MNHEY, CDR2 SVGAGI, per germline. The CDR3 runs 15 residues. V was trimmed by 6 bases and J by 3 bases, leaving 18 bases between them. The CDR3 bases are TGTGCCAGCAGCCAGGGGAAGGGACGTAACTACGAGCAGTACGTC. Its translation: CASSQGKGRNYEQYV.

V gene TRBV6-5 combines with J gene TRBJ1-2; weak D call: TRBD1 (5 bases). V lost 5 bases to trimming and J lost 6 bases, with 10 bases between them. There are 12 residues in the CDR3. Germline V CDR1 and CDR2: MNHEY, SVGAGI. CDR3 amino acids: CASSPGLDGYTF. The CDR3 DNA is TGTGCCAGCAGTCCAGGGTTGGATGGCTACACCTTC.

This clone was seen a handful of times. This chain uses TRBV5-6 with TRBJ2-2, with 11 bases matching TRBD2. V lost 1 base to trimming and J lost 9 bases; unmatched junction nucleotides: 5. CDR1 SGHDT and CDR2 YYEEEE come from the germline V gene. The CDR3 is 15 amino acids. DNA for the CDR3: TGTGCCAGCAGCTTGCTAGCGGGGGGCCCCCGGGAGCTGTTTTTT. This encodes CASSLLAGGPRELFF.

This sequence joins TRBV2 and TRBJ1-3; D perhaps matches TRBD1 (6 bases). V dropped 3 bases and J dropped 2 bases, with 11 bases sitting between them. The CDR3 extends over 15 amino acids. Germline CDR1 reads SNHLY; CDR2 reads FYNNEI. Written as DNA, the CDR3 is TGTGCCAGCAGTGAGGGTTACAGGGCTGGAAACACCATATATTTT. It codes for CASSEGYRAGNTIYF. The whole variable domain, filled in from reference TRBV2 and TRBJ1-3, reads EPEVTQTPSHQVTQMGQEVILRCVPISNHLYFYWYRQILGQKVEFLVSFYNNEISEKSEIFDDQFSVERPDGSNFTLKIRSTKLEDSAMYFCASSEGYRAGNTIYFGEGSWLTVV.

The V call is TRBV3-1 (or the pseudogene TRBV3-2), the J call TRBJ1-2; 10 bases match TRBD1. The CDR3 contains 15 residues. Unmatched junction bases numbered 4, after V lost 2 bases and J lost 4 bases. Germline lookup yields CDR1 LGHDT and CDR2 YNNKEL (reference sequence). In nucleotides, the CDR3 is TGTGCCAGCAGCCAACCGGACAGGGGGGCCTATGGCTACACCTTC. This gives the protein CASSQPDRGAYGYTF.

The rearrangement joins TRBV19 to TRBJ1-5; D gene uncertain. Trimming removed 3 bases at V and 3 bases at J, with 3 bases between. The CDR3 extends over 12 amino acids. Germline values: CDR1 LNHDA, CDR2 SQIVND (reference sequence). The CDR3 nucleotides are TGTGCCAGTAGTATCGCCAATCAGCCCCAGCATTTT. It yields the protein CASSIANQPQHF.

The J gene is TRBJ1-1, the V gene TRBV7-9; D gene unclear. Germline assignment: CDR1 SEHNR and CDR2 FQNEAQ (reference sequence). The ends were cut back, 0 bases at V and 7 bases at J, with 3 bases in the middle. The CDR3 runs 11 residues. The CDR3 bases are TGTGCCAGCAGCTTAGCGGTTGAAGCTTTCTTT. It encodes CASSLAVEAFF.

This clone was observed a single time. The chain is built from TRBV7-8 and TRBJ1-2, with D possibly matching TRBD1 (6 bases). The germline CDR1 and CDR2 sequences are SGHVS and FQNEAQ. The CDR3 covers 13 residues. The V end lost 6 bases, the J end lost 4 bases, and 12 bases lay between the germline ends. The CDR3 loop reads CASRPTGIYGYTF. CDR3 nucleotides: TGTGCCAGCAGACCAACAGGGATCTATGGCTACACCTTC.

This chain connects TRBV5-8 to TRBJ1-1; no reliable D call. The CDR3 has 14 residues. The V gene's germline CDR1 is SGHTS and CDR2 YDEGEE. Trimming removed 0 bases at V and 5 bases at J, with 11 bases between. CDR3 region: CASSLGLGSTEAFF. In DNA, the CDR3 is TGTGCCAGCAGCTTGGGCCTAGGAAGTACTGAAGCTTTCTTT.

The V call is TRBV10-1, the J call TRBJ1-1; TRBD1 is a possible D gene (5 bases). This CDR3 comprises 15 residues. V lost 8 bases to trimming and J lost 3 bases, with 19 bases between them. The germline gives CDR1 WNHNN, CDR2 SYGVQD (reference sequence). CDR3 sequence reads: CASGGAQAAYTEAFF. The CDR3 DNA follows: TGCGCCAGCGGTGGGGCACAGGCCGCCTACACTGAAGCTTTCTTT.

This clone appeared a single time. The chain employs TRBV19 and TRBJ2-5; D is perhaps TRBD1 (6 bases). This CDR3 contains 14 residues. The ends were cut back, 6 bases at V and 3 bases at J, with 14 bases in the middle. Looked up from germline, CDR1 is LNHDA and CDR2 is SQIVND (reference sequence). This CDR3 reads CASRSWGPKETQYF. CDR3 sequence (DNA): TGTGCCAGTAGAAGTTGGGGGCCGAAAGAGACCCAGTACTTC.

V usage is TRBV6-2 or TRBV6-3 and J usage is TRBJ2-7, with 8 bases matching TRBD1. The CDR3 covers 13 residues. V dropped 2 bases and J dropped 7; count of bases not matched to a gene: 4. The germline CDR1 and CDR2 sequences are MNHEY and SVGEGT. The CDR3 region is CASSYPQGEEQYF. The CDR3 DNA reads as TGTGCCAGCAGTTACCCACAGGGGGAGGAGCAGTACTTC.

V is TRBV30 and J is TRBJ2-7; TRBD2 aligns across 9 bases. Germline CDR1 and CDR2: GTSNPN and SVGIG (reference sequence). The CDR3 consists of 15 residues. V lost 1 base, J lost 9 bases, and 13 bases stayed unmatched. The CDR3 region is CAWSARLAVYLGQYF. DNA for the CDR3: TGTGCCTGGAGTGCAAGACTAGCGGTTTATCTGGGGCAGTACTTC.